This T cell receptor (beta chain) was identified in a study of tumor and adjacent non-tumor tissue in lung cancer. Study conclusions and caveats: Compared with tumor, normal lung showed significantly lower TCR diversity. Normal lung showed higher cumulative top 100 clone frequency than tumor.

TCRbeta libraries were built with three rounds of nested PCR, modified from ARM-PCR. TCRdb redid the calling of the multiplex PCR reads with MiXCR, one entry per CDR3 protein. This table holds around 210,000 distinct CDR3 sequences, approximately 74% found once. The CDR3 contains 15 residues. The V end lost 5 bases, the J end lost 0 bases, and 14 bases lay between the germline ends. The V gene's germline CDR1 is SGHVS and CDR2 FQNEAQ. The template was RNA from unsorted bulk tissue. Note on this clonotype: Its cognate antigen is unknown.

This clonotype was sampled from a man in his 60s with non-small cell lung cancer. The source material was lung tumor tissue. The chain joins TRBV7-8 to TRBJ2-7; D gene unclear. CDR3 sequence (DNA): TGTGCCAGCAGCGTCCTGGTGCACCACTCCTACGAGCAGTACTTC. As protein: CASSVLVHHSYEQYF.